This TCR beta chain was retrieved from a study of blood T cell repertoires in COVID-19. CDR1 and CDR2 from the germline V gene are LNHDA and SQIVND (reference sequence). Deletions cut 5 bases from V and 6 bases from J, with 16 bases between. The CDR3 is 14 residues long. TCRdb's copy holds only in-frame clones and misses some; the assay was immunoSEQ multiplex PCR. The sample contains 350,000 or so clones, roughly 90% of which appear only once. The sequence was collected from an older woman with COVID-19, enrolled during active disease. The chain joins TRBV19 to TRBJ1-1; D perhaps matches TRBD1 (6 bases). Sample: peripheral blood. The CDR3 DNA follows: TGTGCCAGTAGTTCCGGGACAACGCCTCCTGAAGCTTTCTTT. As protein: CASSSGTTPPEAFF.